The T cell receptor beta chain under discussion was sequenced for a study of cytomegalovirus exposure and HLA in healthy donors. General study results and limits: A later examination showed that TCR association rates differed by HLA locus, with DRB1 most and HLA-C fewest. Earlier results showed most TCR beta V segments being productive about 87% or about 30% of the time. Of the V segments, some could not be distinguished, including TRBV6-2 and TRBV6-3, and were excluded. Most CMV-associated TCR beta chains were later found to appear HLA-restricted.

About this clone itself: The antigen is unknown. The junction does not match germline at one end; this may be a read error.

The CDR3 is 13 residues long. The germline CDR1 and CDR2 sequences are MNHEY and SMNVEV (reference sequence). A multiplex PCR was run with 60 Vbeta primers and 13 Jbeta primers. Profiled with immunoSEQ multiplex PCR; TCRdb holds only in-frame clones, not every one. Counted here are 50,000 to 65,000 clones, approximately 82% occurring once; the ten biggest clones make up approximately 2.8%. Source material: PBMCs. This clonotype originated in a woman between 18 and 29 years old in good health and CMV-seronegative. The chain carries TRBV27 and TRBJ1-5; D unclear. The CDR3 coding sequence is TGTACCAGCAGTCCGTATAGCAATCAGCCCCAGCATTTT. Translated, it gives CTSSPYSNQPQHF.